This T cell receptor beta chain appears in the sequencing data of a study of cytomegalovirus exposure and HLA in healthy donors. The table came from immunoSEQ multiplex PCR; TCRdb's copy has only in-frame clones and leaves some out. The table lists approximately 210,000 clones, more than 70% of them singletons, with more than 1.1% in the top ten. Germline lookup yields CDR1 LNHDA and CDR2 SQIVND (reference sequence). The V gene lost 4 bases and the J gene lost 0 bases, with 10 bases spanning the gap. The CDR3 contains 15 residues. The sequence derives from a woman in her late teens or twenties in good health and CMV-seronegative. This chain joins TRBV19 and TRBJ1-3; no reliable D call. The sample comprised PBMCs. CDR3 bases: TGTGCCAGTAGTAGCACGCCTAGCTCTGGAAACACCATATATTTT. Translated, it gives CASSSTPSSGNTIYF. Based on the CDR3 plus reference TRBV19 and TRBJ1-3, the full variable domain is DGGITQSPKYLFRKEGQNVTLSCEQNLNHDAMYWYRQDPGQGLRLIYYSQIVNDFQKGDIAEGYSVSREKKESFPLTVTSAQKNPTAFYLCASSSTPSSGNTIYFGEGSWLTVV.